This T cell receptor beta chain appears in the sequencing data of a study of identical twins. General study points: The degree of excess twin sharing was weaker in beta out-of-frame sequences. When twins shared out-of-frame alpha sequences, those sequences had excess low generation probability. In cord blood, abundant beta clonotypes had fewer insertions; memory showed no trend.

This clonotype has at least ten counts. Its target is unknown. The length of the CDR3 is 16 residues. The trim removed 5 bases at V and 1 base at J, leaving 5 bases unmatched. Germline lookup yields CDR1 SEHNR and CDR2 FQNEAQ (reference sequence). Addition of a universal primer site occurred through template switching, and cDNA carried unique molecular identifiers. TCRdb redid the calling of the 5' RACE reads with MiXCR, one entry per CDR3 protein. The sample holds just under 650,000 distinct CDR3 sequences, under 8.5% seen once. These data are also associated with another study on yellow fever vaccine responses in identical twins.

The rearrangement links TRBV7-9 to TRBJ2-7; TRBD2 matches 13 bases. Sequenced input: PBMCs. The sequence derives from a woman aged 18-29 years in good health. CDR3 sequence reads: CASSGLAGEGSYEQYF. DNA for the CDR3: TGTGCCAGCAGCGGACTAGCGGGAGAAGGATCCTACGAGCAGTACTTC.